Below are 27 T cell receptor beta chains sequenced from a single sample in a study of regulatory T cells in long-lasting Graves disease. CDR3-region Arm-PCR and iRepertoire HTBI primers produced the TCR beta libraries. TCRdb called the multiplex PCR reads again in MiXCR, with one record for every CDR3 protein. The table lists 300,000 to 350,000 distinct CDR3 sequences, around a fifth of them singletons, with less than 35% in the top ten. Specified time point: persistent/refractory GD, antithyroid drugs over 5 years with positive TRAb. Generation of the TCR library employed RNA extracted from PBMCs. Here the sequenced sample was peripheral blood mononuclear cells (PBMCs), taken when the disease was refractory, from a patient treated with antithyroid drugs. Source of these receptors: a female donor with Graves disease.

This clonotype has ten or more counts. The rearrangement joins TRBV6-1 to TRBJ1-1, with D possibly matching TRBD1 (5 bases). CDR3 length: 14 amino acids. The V gene's germline CDR1 is MNHNS and CDR2 SASEGT. V lost 2 bases, J lost 5 bases, and 12 bases lay in between. The CDR3 bases are TGTGCCAGCAGTGAACGGAAACGGGGGACTGAAGCTTTCTTT. Amino acids: CASSERKRGTEAFF.

The CDR3 region has the DNA TGTGCCTGGTCGTCTTTGGGGACCGGGGAGCTGTTTTTT. Translated: CAWSSLGTGELFF. The chain links TRBV30 to TRBJ2-2; D call uncertain. Deletions cut 5 bases from V and 5 bases from J, with 12 bases between. From germline, CDR1 is GTSNPN and CDR2 SVGIG (reference sequence). This CDR3 region has 13 residues.

This clonotype turned up a few times. This sequence joins TRBV24-1 and TRBJ2-1; 10 positions agree with TRBD1. Per germline, CDR1 KGHDR and CDR2 SFDVKD. The CDR3 runs to 15 residues. Trimming took 4 bases from V and 7 from J; bases not matched to a gene: 6. The DNA of the CDR3 is TGTGCCACCAGTGAACGGGACAGGGGACGGAATGAGCAGTTCTTC. It translates to CATSERDRGRNEQFF.

This clonotype showed up many times. The chain uses TRBV28 and TRBJ2-2; 8 bases are a match to TRBD1. V dropped 6 bases and J dropped 0; count of bases not matched to a gene: 3. The CDR3 runs 15 residues. CDR1 and CDR2 (germline): MDHEN, SYDVKM. DNA for the CDR3: TGTGCCAGCAGAGCAGGGGGCGCGAACACCGGGGAGCTGTTTTTT. Its translation: CASRAGGANTGELFF.

This clonotype was recorded at least ten times. The chain has TRBV11-2 and TRBJ1-4; TRBD1 matches at 8 bases. This CDR3 has 14 residues. The ends lost 4 bases at V and 4 bases at J; junction bases unmatched: 2. The germline CDR1 and CDR2 sequences are SGHAT and FQNNGV. The CDR3 here is CASSSDRVNEKLFF. The CDR3 DNA follows: TGTGCCAGCAGCTCGGACAGGGTTAATGAAAAACTGTTTTTT.

This clonotype was observed at least ten times. This rearrangement joins TRBV12-3 or TRBV12-4 to TRBJ2-5, with no clear D. V lost 4 bases and J lost 0, with 6 bases in between. The CDR3 is 13 amino acids. For the CDR3, the DNA is TGTGCCAGCAGTTCAGCTCACCAAGAGACCCAGTACTTC. It codes for CASSSAHQETQYF.

This clonotype was seen repeatedly, ten times or more. This chain joins TRBV12-3 or TRBV12-4 and TRBJ1-1; D is ambiguous. V shed 3 bases and J shed 0 bases, with 11 bases lying between them. The CDR3 has 15 residues. The CDR3 region has the DNA TGTGCCAGCAGTTTTTATCTAGGGCTGAACACTGAAGCTTTCTTT. Translation: CASSFYLGLNTEAFF.

This clonotype was counted ten times or more. The chain is built from TRBV15 and TRBJ2-2; 8 bases align to TRBD1. V gave up 10 bases and J gave up 2 bases; unmatched junction bases: 6. This CDR3 region has 14 residues. Germline V lookup: CDR1 LNHNV, CDR2 YYDKDF (reference sequence). The CDR3 bases are TGTGCCAGCAGACAGGGGCGAAACACCGGGGAGCTGTTTTTT. This gives the protein CASRQGRNTGELFF. The full variable domain, in which reference TRBV15 and TRBJ2-2 provide the parts outside the CDR3, is DAMVIQNPRYQVTQFGKPVTLSCSQTLNHNVMYWYQQKSSQAPKLLFHYYDKDFNNEADTPDNFQSRRPNTSFCFLDIRSPGLGDTAMYLCASRQGRNTGELFFGEGSRLTVL.

This clonotype was counted a few times. J is TRBJ2-7 and V is TRBV5-1; TRBD1 matches at 11 bases. With V trimmed by 3 bases and J by 3 bases, 8 bases remained unmatched. Germline lookup yields CDR1 SGHRS and CDR2 YFSETQ. CDR3 length equals 16 residues. The CDR3 here is CASSSGQGASFYEQYF. DNA of the CDR3: TGCGCCAGCAGCTCCGGACAGGGGGCATCATTCTACGAGCAGTACTTC.

V and J are TRBV5-1 and TRBJ2-1, with a weak D call TRBD2 (6 bases). V was trimmed by 0 bases and J by 0 bases, leaving 22 bases between them. Germline assignment: CDR1 SGHRS and CDR2 YFSETQ. The CDR3 totals 20 residues. In nucleotides, the CDR3 is TGCGCCAGCAGCTTGGCCGGGGGTAGCGAGGGCGCCGGCTCCTACAATGAGCAGTTCTTC. Translating gives CASSLAGGSEGAGSYNEQFF. Supplemented by reference TRBV5-1 and TRBJ2-1, the full variable domain reads KAGVTQTPRYLIKTRGQQVTLSCSPISGHRSVSWYQQTPGQGLQFLFEYFSETQRNKGNFPGRFSGRQFSNSRSEMNVSTLELGDSALYLCASSLAGGSEGAGSYNEQFFGPGTRLTVL.

This chain links TRBV7-6 with TRBJ1-6, with TRBD1 matching over 8 bases. Germline V gene sequence: CDR1 SGHVS, CDR2 FNYEAQ. The CDR3 loop spans 16 amino acids. Losses at the gene ends were 4 bases for V and 10 bases for J; bases not matched to a gene: 12. The CDR3 sequence: CASSSLFQGAGSPLHF. In DNA, the CDR3 is TGTGCCAGCAGCTCCCTTTTTCAGGGGGCAGGGTCACCCCTCCACTTT.

This clonotype was seen ten or more times. V is TRBV11-2 and J is TRBJ2-6, with D perhaps matching TRBD1 or TRBD2 (5 bases each). The CDR3 consists of 16 residues. V lost 6 bases to trimming and J lost 0 bases, with 12 bases between them. CDR1 SGHAT and CDR2 FQNNGV come from the germline V gene. This chain's CDR3 is CASRKGPLSGANVLTF. As DNA, the CDR3 is TGTGCCAGCAGGAAGGGACCGCTCTCTGGGGCCAACGTCCTGACTTTC.

A few counts support this clonotype. The genes are TRBV19 and TRBJ2-4, with 8 positions matching TRBD2. This CDR3 is 16 amino acids long. J was trimmed by 4 bases and V by 4 bases; bases with no gene match: 9. Germline assignment: CDR1 LNHDA and CDR2 SQIVND (reference sequence). The CDR3 region has the DNA TGTGCCAGTAGTAGCGGGAGGCGCCCTGAGAAAAACATTCAGTACTTC. Amino acid sequence: CASSSGRRPEKNIQYF.

The gene calls are TRBV4-1 and TRBJ2-2, with 9 bases fitting TRBD2. Losses at the gene ends were 4 bases for V and 4 bases for J; bases not matched to a gene: 1. The CDR3 has 14 residues. Germline V lookup: CDR1 MGHRA, CDR2 YSYEKL. CDR3 residues: CASSPTSGTGELFF. The CDR3 DNA follows: TGCGCCAGCAGCCCGACTAGCGGCACCGGGGAGCTGTTTTTT.

V is TRBV9 and J is TRBJ1-1; TRBD1 matches 7 bases. The CDR3 is made up of 13 amino acids. Germline V gives CDR1 SGDLS, CDR2 YYNGEE. With V trimmed by 1 base and J by 7 bases, 4 bases remained unmatched. CDR3 DNA sequence: TGTGCCAGCAGCGTAACAGGGGAGAGTGAAGCTTTCTTT. Translating gives CASSVTGESEAFF.

This clonotype was seen ten or more times. The genes are TRBV3-1 and TRBJ1-5; D is possibly TRBD1 (6 bases). Germline V gene data show CDR1 as LGHDT and CDR2 as YNNKEL (reference sequence). This CDR3 is built from 16 residues. Trimming shortened V by 4 bases and J by 3 bases, and 16 bases separated the two germline ends. In nucleotides, the CDR3 is TGTGCCAGCAGCCCGTCCCGGGGGCCCTTCAATCAGCCCCAGCATTTT. This sequence encodes CASSPSRGPFNQPQHF.

The chain couples TRBV4-3 to TRBJ2-7; D possibly corresponds to TRBD2 (6 bases). The ends were cut back, 6 bases at V and 3 bases at J, with 15 bases in the middle. Germline V gene lookup returns CDR1 LGHNA and CDR2 YSLEER. The CDR3 is made up of 14 amino acids. In DNA form, the CDR3 reads TGCGCCAGCAGATCACCGGGACTGTACTACGAGCAGTACTTC. As protein: CASRSPGLYYEQYF.

The chain recombines TRBV6-1 with TRBJ2-7; TRBD2 agrees at 9 bases. Trimming removed 8 bases from V and 4 bases from J; junction bases left unmatched: 6. This CDR3 region has 13 residues. Looked up from germline, CDR1 is MNHNS and CDR2 is SASEGT. The CDR3 loop reads CASFTSGSYEQYF. Here the CDR3 DNA reads TGTGCCAGCTTCACTAGCGGGTCTTACGAGCAGTACTTC.

The genes are TRBV7-9 and TRBJ1-2; 9 nucleotides match TRBD1. Germline V gene data show CDR1 as SEHNR and CDR2 as FQNEAQ (reference sequence). The CDR3 runs to 16 residues. V was pared by 0 bases and J by 10 bases, with 12 bases of the junction left unmatched. DNA of the CDR3: TGTGCCAGCAGCTTAGCGGAGGGACAGGGAGGAGAGGACTACACCTTC. Protein product: CASSLAEGQGGEDYTF. Drawing the rest from reference TRBV7-9 and TRBJ1-2, the complete variable domain is DTGVSQNPRHKITKRGQNVTFRCDPISEHNRLYWYRQTLGQGPEFLTYFQNEAQLEKSRLLSDRFSAERPKGSFSTLEIQRTEQGDSAMYLCASSLAEGQGGEDYTFGSGTRLTVV.

This clonotype has just a few counts. This rearrangement joins TRBV4-1 to TRBJ2-5, with TRBD1 identical over 11 bases. Germline lookup yields CDR1 MGHRA and CDR2 YSYEKL. CDR3 length: 19 residues. The ends lost 2 bases at V and 0 bases at J; junction bases unmatched: 11. CDR3 protein: CASSQREFPGQGDQETQYF. The CDR3 DNA follows: TGCGCCAGCAGCCAAAGAGAATTTCCGGGACAGGGGGACCAAGAGACCCAGTACTTC.

The table lists this clonotype with many counts. The chain uses TRBV12-3 or TRBV12-4 and TRBJ1-4; no definite D call. The CDR3 extends over 15 amino acids. With 5 bases removed from V and 2 bases from J, the gap between germline ends came to 12 bases. The CDR3 region is CASSPTRRTNEKLFF. As DNA, the CDR3 is TGTGCCAGCAGTCCCACCAGGCGGACTAATGAAAAACTGTTTTTT.

There are many counts of this clonotype. The V call is TRBV10-3, the J call TRBJ1-1; 7 bases match TRBD1. Germline values: CDR1 ENHRY, CDR2 SYGVKD. This CDR3 has 14 amino acids. Losses at the gene ends were 0 bases for V and 3 bases for J; bases not matched to a gene: 1. The CDR3 here is CAISESGTDTEAFF. DNA for the CDR3: TGTGCCATCAGTGAGTCGGGGACAGACACTGAAGCTTTCTTT.

There are many counts of this clonotype. CDR3 sequence (DNA): TGTGCCAGCAGCTTGCGAGGGACCGGCAATCAGCCCCAGCATTTT. This codes for CASSLRGTGNQPQHF. The rearrangement links TRBV5-6 to TRBJ1-5, with D possibly TRBD1 on 5 matching bases. The CDR3 sequence is 15 residues long. V shed 1 base and J shed 2 bases, with 10 bases lying between them. The germline V gene has CDR1 SGHDT and CDR2 YYEEEE.

This clonotype was seen many times. This sequence joins TRBV30 and TRBJ1-6; D uncertain. The germline gives CDR1 GTSNPN, CDR2 SVGIG (reference sequence). The V end lost 2 bases, the J end lost 7 bases, and 9 bases lay between the germline ends. This CDR3 has 13 residues. For the CDR3, the DNA is TGTGCCTGGAGTCTTGGAACAAATTCACCCCTCCACTTT. Translated: CAWSLGTNSPLHF.

The V and J genes are TRBV9 and TRBJ2-7; 10 bases are a match to TRBD1. There are 15 residues in the CDR3. V shed 0 bases and J 3 bases; nucleotides not matched to a gene: 3. Germline V gene data show CDR1 as SGDLS and CDR2 as YYNGEE. The CDR3: CASSVDGTGDYEQYF. The CDR3 DNA is TGTGCCAGCAGCGTAGATGGGACAGGGGACTACGAGCAGTACTTC.

This clonotype was observed many times. The chain combines TRBV3-1 with TRBJ2-2, with D possibly matching TRBD2 (6 bases). V lost 4 bases and J lost 3, with 6 bases in between. The CDR3 loop spans 13 amino acids. Germline values: CDR1 LGHDT, CDR2 YNNKEL (reference sequence). CDR3 sequence reads: CASSRGDTGELFF. CDR3 sequence (DNA): TGTGCCAGCAGCCGGGGGGACACCGGGGAGCTGTTTTTT.

This clonotype has at least ten counts. V and J are TRBV28 and TRBJ1-2; 8 bases match TRBD1. This CDR3 is built from 14 residues. CDR1 MDHEN and CDR2 SYDVKM come from the germline V gene. Losses at the gene ends were 6 bases for V and 8 bases for J; bases not matched to a gene: 11. In nucleotides, the CDR3 is TGTGCCAGCAGGTTACTACCCAGGGGGCGAGGCTACACCTTC. Protein: CASRLLPRGRGYTF.